A selection of T cell receptor beta chains follows, all from one sample in a study of blood T cell repertoires in COVID-19. The assay was immunoSEQ multiplex PCR, and TCRdb's table has in-frame clones only and misses some. The sample gives about 310,000 clones, 87% of which show up once; around 8% is in the top ten. Sequencing was carried out using peripheral blood. Receptor source: a woman aged 45-59 years who had recovered from COVID-19. The CDR3 runs from the conserved cysteine through the conserved F or W. A D gene is named only where the DNA matches it firmly. Clone size is given for some rows only: seen once, a few or many times, or a class if the clone is expanded.

TRBV28,TRBJ1-1,NA,NA,TGTGCCAGCAGTCCGGCGGGAGAAAACACTGAAGCTTTCTTT,CASSPAGENTEAFF
TRBV13,TRBJ2-5,NA,TRBD2,TGTGCCAGCAGCTTAGAAGGACTAGCGGGTTTGAAAGAGACCCAGTACTTC,CASSLEGLAGLKETQYF
TRBV5-5,TRBJ2-5,NA,TRBD2,TGTGCCAGCAGCTTGGGTTCTCGGGAGGGAGAGACCCAGTACTTC,CASSLGSREGETQYF
TRBV27,TRBJ2-7,NA,NA,TGTGCCAGCAGTTTTTCCGAGGCCTCCGAGCAGTACTTC,CASSFSEASEQYF
TRBV28,TRBJ1-6,NA,TRBD1,TGTGCCAGCAACGGACAGGGGGCTAATTCACCCCTCCACTTT,CASNGQGANSPLHF
TRBV28,TRBJ2-7,few,NA,TGTGCCAGCAGACCTGGGACAACCTACGAGCAGTACTTC,CASRPGTTYEQYF
TRBV4-1,TRBJ1-2,NA,NA,TGCGCCAGCAGCCAAGTCCCGGAACAGGGAAGGTATGGCTACACCTTC,CASSQVPEQGRYGYTF
TRBV6-4,TRBJ1-5,few,TRBD1,TGTGCCAGCAGCCGAGAGACAGGGGTGAATCAGCCCCAGCATTTT,CASSRETGVNQPQHF
TRBV30,TRBJ2-7,NA,TRBD1,TGTGCCTGGTCGGACAGGGGGAAGGGCGAGCAGTACTTC,CAWSDRGKGEQYF
TRBV6-1,TRBJ2-7,NA,NA,TGTGCCAGCAGTGAATTGTTGCGGGCGGGGAGCTCCTACGAGCAGTACTTC,CASSELLRAGSSYEQYF
TRBV7-2,TRBJ2-5,NA,NA,TGTGCCAGCAGCTTAGGGGGGGTTGAGACCCAGTACTTC,CASSLGGVETQYF
TRBV4-3,TRBJ2-4,once,TRBD1,TGCGCCAGCAGCCAATCGACAGGGACCAAAAACATTCAGTACTTC,CASSQSTGTKNIQYF
TRBV6-1,TRBJ2-5,NA,NA,TGTGCCAGCAGTGAATTTCCGGGGATAGTAGGGACCCAGTACTTC,CASSEFPGIVGTQYF
TRBV2,TRBJ1-3,NA,NA,TGTGCCAGCAGTGACGGGGGTTGGGAAAGAAACACCATATATTTT,CASSDGGWERNTIYF
TRBV18,TRBJ2-1,NA,TRBD1,TGTGCCAGCTCACCGGAAACAGGGGGATACAATGAGCAGTTCTTC,CASSPETGGYNEQFF
TRBV11-2,TRBJ2-2,NA,NA,TGTGCCAGCAGCTGGCCCGGGGAGCTGTTTTTT,CASSWPGELFF
TRBV5-6,TRBJ2-1,NA,TRBD2,TGTGCCAGCAGCTTGTCCAGAAAGCGGGAGTTTTTTAATGAGCAGTTCTTC,CASSLSRKREFFNEQFF
TRBV23-1,TRBJ2-1,NA,NA,TGCGCCAGCAGTCCCAAAGTTGAGCTAGGGGTCAATGAGCAGTTCTTC,CASSPKVELGVNEQFF
TRBV28,TRBJ2-1,once,NA,TGTGCCAGCAGTTTGCGAAGCCCTTTTGGCAATGAGCAGTTCTTC,CASSLRSPFGNEQFF
TRBV12-5,TRBJ2-5,NA,NA,TGTGCTAGAACGGCCTCCGGGGGAATGGGCGGGACCCAGTACTTC,CARTASGGMGGTQYF
TRBV6-2/TRBV6-3,TRBJ1-1,NA,TRBD1,TGTGCCAGCAGTGTCGAGCAGGGGGCAACTGAAGCTTTCTTT,CASSVEQGATEAFF
TRBV28,TRBJ1-1,NA,NA,TGTGCCAGCAGTTTAGGGGGTCGGGGGGGTCCGTTCTTT,CASSLGGRGGPFF
TRBV6-2/TRBV6-3,TRBJ2-3,NA,TRBD2,TGTGCCAGCAGTCGTTTAGCGGGAGGAGGCTTGTCTTGGGCAGATACGCAGTATTTT,CASSRLAGGGLSWADTQYF
TRBV3-1/TRBV3-2,TRBJ2-3,few,NA,TGTGCCAGCAGCCAAGATCCAGCGGACTACACAGATACGCAGTATTTT,CASSQDPADYTDTQYF
TRBV27,TRBJ1-2,once,TRBD1,TGTGCCAGCAAGGATGTTGGGCGGGATTACAGGGGGCAGGGCTATGGCTACACCTTC,CASKDVGRDYRGQGYGYTF
TRBV7-2,TRBJ1-3,NA,NA,TGTGCCAGCAGCTGGTCAAGGGACACAAGCTCTGGAAACACCATATATTTT,CASSWSRDTSSGNTIYF
TRBV11-2,TRBJ2-2,few,TRBD1,TGTGCCAGCAGCTTACGCTTAGGACAGGGAGCCGGGGAGCTGTTTTTT,CASSLRLGQGAGELFF
TRBV6-6,TRBJ1-1,NA,NA,TGTGCCAGCAGTTACTTGGCAACTGAAGCTTTCTTT,CASSYLATEAFF
TRBV7-9,TRBJ1-1,NA,NA,TGTGCCAGCAGCTTCCATCCGAACACTGAAGCTTTCTTT,CASSFHPNTEAFF
TRBV28,TRBJ1-2,NA,TRBD1,TGTGCCAGCAGTTCGGACAGGGGGTATGGCTACACCTTC,CASSSDRGYGYTF
TRBV7-2,TRBJ1-3,NA,TRBD1,TGTGCCAGCAGCCGCGTAAGACAGGGGGCTAAAGGAAACACCATATATTTT,CASSRVRQGAKGNTIYF